The next 23 T cell receptor beta chains were all read from a single sample in a study of T cell responses to AZD1222 COVID-19 vaccine. Repertoires were generated with immunoSEQ multiplex PCR, while TCRdb's copy carries only in-frame clones and drops some. The sample contains 70,000 to 85,000 clones, roughly 89% of which appear only once. The sample in question was peripheral blood, obtained on day 0 of AZD1222 vaccination. These receptors all come from an adult in good health.

The V call is TRBV7-2, the J call TRBJ1-2; D is ambiguous. The germline CDR1 and CDR2 sequences are SGHTA and FQGNSA. The CDR3 runs 13 residues. Trimming pared 5 bases from V and 1 base from J, leaving 8 bases between. CDR3 sequence reads: CASSLGFNYGYTF. In DNA form, the CDR3 reads TGTGCCAGCAGCCTGGGATTTAACTATGGCTACACCTTC.

The V gene is TRBV19, the J gene TRBJ1-2; D possibly corresponds to TRBD1 (5 bases). Between the trimmed V and J ends, which lost 6 bases and 8 bases, there was a span of 16 bases. The CDR3 totals 13 residues. Germline CDR1 reads LNHDA; CDR2 reads SQIVND (reference sequence). Here the CDR3 reads CASRNRGGHGYTF. In nucleotides, the CDR3 is TGTGCCAGTAGGAATAGGGGAGGTCACGGCTACACCTTC.

The chain combines TRBV28 with TRBJ1-3; 8 bases agree with TRBD1. Looked up from germline, CDR1 is MDHEN and CDR2 is SYDVKM. There are 17 residues in the CDR3. V lost 5 bases, J lost 2 bases, and 11 bases stayed unmatched. The CDR3 region has the DNA TGTGCCAGCAGTCTGCAAAATACAGGGGGACCTGGAAACACCATATATTTT. This encodes CASSLQNTGGPGNTIYF.

The chain carries TRBV6-5 and TRBJ1-1; no definite D call. The V and J ends lost 0 bases and 3 bases respectively, with 8 bases between them. The CDR3 is 14 residues long. Germline CDR1 MNHEY, CDR2 SVGAGI. In DNA form, the CDR3 reads TGTGCCAGCAGTTACTCGATTGGGGACACTGAAGCTTTCTTT. As protein: CASSYSIGDTEAFF.

The gene calls are TRBV28 and TRBJ2-7; 7 nucleotides line up with TRBD2. The germline V gene encodes CDR1 MDHEN and CDR2 SYDVKM. After removal of 11 bases from V and 0 bases from J, the junction contained 4 bases not matched to a gene. This CDR3 comprises 12 residues. The CDR3: CAGGGTSYEQYF. CDR3 sequence (DNA): TGTGCCGGCGGGGGAACCTCCTACGAGCAGTACTTC. Drawing the rest from reference TRBV28 and TRBJ2-7, the complete variable domain is DVKVTQSSRYLVKRTGEKVFLECVQDMDHENMFWYRQDPGLGLRLIYFSYDVKMKEKGDIPEGYSVSREKKERFSLILESASTNQTSMYLCAGGGTSYEQYFGPGTRLTVT.

V usage is TRBV15 and J usage is TRBJ2-5; TRBD2 aligns across 7 bases. Trimming removed 3 bases from V and 1 base from J; junction bases left unmatched: 8. Germline values: CDR1 LNHNV, CDR2 YYDKDF (reference sequence). This CDR3 has 16 amino acids. The CDR3: CATSSSQRGSQETQYF. The CDR3 DNA is TGTGCCACCAGCAGCAGCCAGCGGGGATCCCAAGAGACCCAGTACTTC.

The chain has TRBV11-2 and TRBJ2-1; 12 bases match TRBD2. Germline V lookup: CDR1 SGHAT, CDR2 FQNNGV. This CDR3 comprises 19 residues. V dropped 1 base and J dropped 8; count of bases not matched to a gene: 15. The CDR3 DNA follows: TGTGCCAGCAGCTTAGGGGCCCCAAGACTAGCGGGAGCTCAGGATGAGCAGTTCTTC. Amino acids: CASSLGAPRLAGAQDEQFF.

V gene TRBV30 combines with J gene TRBJ2-1; no reliable D call. In germline, CDR1 is GTSNPN, CDR2 SVGIG (reference sequence). CDR3 length: 12 amino acids. V lost 4 bases, J lost 8 bases, and 12 bases lay in between. The CDR3 nucleotides are TGTGCCTGGAACACGGTACTGGATGAGCAGTTCTTC. Protein sequence: CAWNTVLDEQFF. Combining the CDR3 with reference TRBV30 and TRBJ2-1 gives the whole variable domain SQTIHQWPATLVQPVGSPLSLECTVEGTSNPNLYWYRQAAGRGLQLLFYSVGIGQISSEVPQNLSASRPQDRQFILSSKKLLLSDSGFYLCAWNTVLDEQFFGPGTRLTVL.

This sequence joins TRBV9 and TRBJ2-2, with D unresolved. Germline V gene data show CDR1 as SGDLS and CDR2 as YYNGEE. Trimming stripped 8 bases from V and 2 bases from J, with 4 bases between. The CDR3 consists of 11 residues. In DNA form, the CDR3 reads TGTGCCAGTCACAACACCGGGGAGCTGTTTTTT. Translated, it gives CASHNTGELFF. Complete variable domain (other parts from reference TRBV9 and TRBJ2-2): DSGVTQTPKHLITATGQRVTLRCSPRSGDLSVYWYQQSLDQGLQFLIQYYNGEERAKGNILERFSAQQFPDLHSELNLSSLELGDSALYFCASHNTGELFFGEGSRLTVL.

This clone was seen once. The V call is TRBV5-1, the J call TRBJ1-2; 8 nucleotides agree with TRBD1. The CDR3 consists of 18 residues. Germline V gene data show CDR1 as SGHRS and CDR2 as YFSETQ. V trimming: 0 bases; J trimming: 8 bases; junction bases outside the gene matches: 18. The CDR3: CASSLAVSDRVKSYGYTF. CDR3 sequence (DNA): TGCGCCAGCAGCTTGGCCGTTTCGGACAGGGTAAAAAGTTACGGCTACACCTTC.

This clone showed up just a few times. The chain is built from TRBV19 and TRBJ2-7, with TRBD1 identical over 7 bases. Germline CDR1 is LNHDA and CDR2 is SQIVND (reference sequence). The J segment lost 2 bases and the V segment lost 8 bases, leaving 12 bases of the junction unmatched. The CDR3 runs 15 residues. In DNA, the CDR3 is TGTGCCAGTGGAATCGGACAGGACCGCACCTACGAGCAGTACTTC. Its protein product is CASGIGQDRTYEQYF.

The chain links TRBV13 to TRBJ2-7; D not certain. In germline, CDR1 is PRHDT, CDR2 FYEKMQ (reference sequence). The length of the CDR3 is 14 residues. Trimming stripped 1 base from V and 2 bases from J, with 9 bases between. The CDR3 DNA reads TGTGCCAGCAGCTTAGCTTCCTCGCCCTACGAGCAGTACTTC. Translated, it gives CASSLASSPYEQYF.

The chain is built from TRBV4-1 and TRBJ1-2, with D unclear. Per the germline V gene, CDR1 is MGHRA and CDR2 is YSYEKL. This CDR3 region has 19 residues. Trimming took 0 bases from V and 4 from J, leaving 24 bases between them. CDR3 region: CASSQESALPGYNGYGYTF. The CDR3 coding sequence is TGCGCCAGCAGCCAAGAGAGTGCCCTTCCAGGCTACAATGGCTATGGCTACACCTTC.

This clone was picked up one time. This chain connects TRBV6-6 to TRBJ1-2, with 8 bases identical to TRBD1. The CDR3 spans 13 residues. Germline V gene data show CDR1 as MNHNY and CDR2 as SVGAGI (reference sequence). The junction had 4 bases not matched to a gene; V was cut back by 4 bases and J by 6 bases. The CDR3 DNA reads TGTGCCAGCAGTTTCGACAGGGGTGATGGCTACACCTTC. This gives the protein CASSFDRGDGYTF.

The chain combines TRBV7-9 with TRBJ1-5, with D maybe TRBD1 (5 bases). Germline-derived CDR1 and CDR2 are SEHNR and FQNEAQ (reference sequence). CDR3 length equals 14 residues. V was clipped by 5 bases and J by 3 bases, with 11 bases between them. CDR3 in DNA: TGTGCCAGCAGCACTGGACAACTCAATCAGCCCCAGCATTTT. The encoded protein is CASSTGQLNQPQHF.

V gene TRBV19 combines with J gene TRBJ1-1, with D unclear. V was clipped by 3 bases and J by 3 bases, with 11 bases between them. Germline V lookup: CDR1 LNHDA, CDR2 SQIVND (reference sequence). There are 14 residues in the CDR3. CDR3 loop: CASSIGSDDTEAFF. Written as DNA, the CDR3 is TGTGCCAGTAGTATTGGGTCGGATGACACTGAAGCTTTCTTT.

The chain uses TRBV5-8 and TRBJ2-1; D unresolved. Germline values: CDR1 SGHTS, CDR2 YDEGEE. The V and J ends lost 4 bases and 1 base respectively, with 12 bases between them. The CDR3 loop spans 15 amino acids. CDR3 loop: CASSGNWASYNEQFF. The CDR3 nucleotides are TGTGCCAGCAGCGGGAATTGGGCTTCCTACAATGAGCAGTTCTTC.

The J gene is TRBJ2-6, the V gene TRBV5-1; 9 bases match TRBD1. This CDR3 comprises 19 residues. The V and J ends lost 1 base and 4 bases, in that order; junction bases with no gene match: 12. The V gene's germline CDR1 is SGHRS and CDR2 YFSETQ. CDR3 loop: CASSLHRPQGADGANVLTF. The CDR3, as DNA: TGCGCCAGCAGCTTGCACCGGCCACAGGGGGCAGACGGGGCCAACGTCCTGACTTTC.

V and J are TRBV7-9 and TRBJ1-1; D might be TRBD1 (5 bases). The ends were cut back, 5 bases at V and 8 bases at J, with 12 bases in the middle. The CDR3 length is 12 residues. Germline CDR1 is SEHNR and CDR2 is FQNEAQ (reference sequence). The CDR3 loop reads CASSPDTAEAFF. The CDR3, as DNA: TGTGCCAGCAGCCCGGACACGGCGGAAGCTTTCTTT.

The genes are TRBV28 and TRBJ1-5, with D perhaps TRBD1 (5 bases). Deletions cut 10 bases from V and 0 bases from J, with 16 bases between. The germline CDR1 and CDR2 sequences are MDHEN and SYDVKM. The CDR3 runs 15 residues. The DNA of the CDR3 is TGTGCCACCCGGGGGGGGGTAGATAGCAATCAGCCCCAGCATTTT. It encodes CATRGGVDSNQPQHF.

This clone was recorded once. J is TRBJ1-5 and V is TRBV5-1; D not certain. The length of the CDR3 is 13 residues. Trimming took 3 bases from V and 4 from J, leaving 8 bases between them. CDR1 is SGHRS, CDR2 YFSETQ, per germline. CDR3 bases: TGCGCCAGCAGCTGGAGGCCAAATCAGCCCCAGCATTTT. As protein: CASSWRPNQPQHF.

This chain uses TRBV5-5 with TRBJ1-3; 8 positions match TRBD1. Germline V gives CDR1 SGHKS, CDR2 YYEKEE (reference sequence). This CDR3 region has 15 residues. V was pared by 3 bases and J by 0 bases, with 2 bases of the junction left unmatched. CDR3 DNA: TGTGCCAGCAGCTGGACAGGGTCCTCTGGAAACACCATATATTTT. It specifies CASSWTGSSGNTIYF.

The chain combines TRBV9 with TRBJ2-3, with TRBD1 identical over 9 bases. J lost 4 bases, V lost 3 bases, and 6 bases had no gene match. Germline CDR1 reads SGDLS; CDR2 reads YYNGEE. The CDR3 is 15 amino acids. This chain's CDR3 is CASSGGTGIADTQYF. DNA of the CDR3: TGTGCCAGCAGCGGGGGGACAGGGATCGCAGATACGCAGTATTTT.